One sample yielded the 8 T cell receptor beta chains listed below, sequenced in a study of T cells in Graves' hyperthyroidism and ophthalmopathy. Regions amplified from RNA transcripts were the TCR beta CDR3 regions. A first-round RT-PCR of the TCR CDR3 used the HTBI primer set. Via MiXCR, TCRdb re-called the multiplex PCR reads, giving one row per CDR3 protein. The sample lists 700,000 or so distinct CDR3 sequences, 16% occurring once. The sequenced material came from blood. The receptors originated from a man younger than 35 with Graves' hyperthyroidism.

This clonotype occurred many times. The J gene is TRBJ2-7, the V gene TRBV6-1; 10 nucleotides match TRBD1. The V segment lost 5 bases and the J segment 3 bases; nucleotides outside the gene matches: 4. CDR1 and CDR2 from the germline V gene are MNHNS and SASEGT. The CDR3 runs 14 residues. The chain's CDR3 is CASSPDRGLYEQYF. The CDR3 coding sequence is TGTGCCAGCAGTCCAGACAGGGGGCTCTACGAGCAGTACTTC.

The chain employs TRBV6-1 and TRBJ1-1; 7 bases line up with TRBD1. The CDR3 is 16 amino acids. V lost 6 bases, J lost 1 base, and 11 bases stayed unmatched. Germline-derived CDR1 and CDR2 are MNHNS and SASEGT. CDR3 in amino acids: CASSRTGTDGNTEAFF. In DNA, the CDR3 is TGTGCCAGCAGCCGAACCGGGACAGACGGGAACACTGAAGCTTTCTTT.

With regard to this clonotype: Just one base apart from a much larger clone, this may be a read error. This CDR3 is CASSQLAAGEDTQYF. The CDR3 DNA is TGTGCCAGCAGCCAACTAGCGGCAGGTGAGGATACGCAGTATTTT. The chain combines TRBV3-1 with TRBJ2-3; 7 nucleotides agree with TRBD2. Germline lookup yields CDR1 LGHDT and CDR2 YNNKEL (reference sequence). The CDR3 runs 15 residues. V lost 2 bases, J lost 6 bases, and 8 bases stayed unmatched.

This clonotype has more than one count but fewer than ten. The CDR3 loop is CASSSARVRSPAGDYEQYF. CDR3 in DNA: TGTGCCAGCAGCTCAGCGAGGGTTCGGTCTCCAGCGGGAGACTACGAGCAGTACTTC. This chain uses TRBV7-8 with TRBJ2-7, with 8 bases lining up with TRBD2. V trimming: 4 bases; J trimming: 3 bases; junction bases outside the gene matches: 20. Germline-derived CDR1 and CDR2 are SGHVS and FQNEAQ. There are 19 residues in the CDR3.

In this sample, this clonotype turned up many times. V is TRBV7-3 and J is TRBJ2-1, with D possibly being TRBD2 (5 bases). V lost 2 bases and J 2 bases, leaving 28 bases between the germline ends. The germline gives CDR1 SGHTA, CDR2 FQGTGA. CDR3 length equals 21 residues. The CDR3 region is CASSLVPAWAGAPGAYNEQFF. CDR3 nucleotide sequence: TGTGCCAGCAGCTTAGTGCCCGCCTGGGCGGGTGCACCCGGGGCCTACAATGAGCAGTTCTTC.

In its sample, this clonotype was seen many times. DNA of the CDR3: TGTGCCTGGGGGACCTGGAGCCAAGAGACCCAGTACTTC. It specifies CAWGTWSQETQYF. The chain combines TRBV30 with TRBJ2-5; D tentatively fits TRBD1 or TRBD2 (5 bases each). The CDR3 is 13 amino acids. From germline, CDR1 is GTSNPN and CDR2 SVGIG (reference sequence). Trimming removed 5 bases at V and 1 base at J, with 11 bases between. Using reference TRBV30 and TRBJ2-5 for the parts outside the CDR3, the full variable domain is SQTIHQWPATLVQPVGSPLSLECTVEGTSNPNLYWYRQAAGRGLQLLFYSVGIGQISSEVPQNLSASRPQDRQFILSSKKLLLSDSGFYLCAWGTWSQETQYFGPGTRLLVL.

The gene calls are TRBV28 and TRBJ1-5; D is perhaps TRBD1 (6 bases). CDR1 and CDR2 (germline): MDHEN, SYDVKM. V was clipped by 3 bases and J by 2 bases, with 14 bases between them. The CDR3 extends over 16 amino acids. CDR3 amino acids: CASSFSWGAGNQPQHF. CDR3 in DNA: TGTGCCAGCAGTTTTTCGTGGGGGGCAGGCAATCAGCCCCAGCATTTT.

This clonotype occurred a few times. V is TRBV12-3 or TRBV12-4 and J is TRBJ1-2; D remains ambiguous. The CDR3 runs to 13 residues. The V end lost 2 bases, the J end lost 3 bases, and 7 bases lay between the germline ends. CDR3 coding DNA: TGTGCCAGCAGTTTAAGTGTGCACTATGGCTACACCTTC. The encoded protein is CASSLSVHYGYTF.